This paragraph reports one T cell receptor beta chain. The data were taken from a study of T cells in Graves' hyperthyroidism and ophthalmopathy. V was shortened by 7 bases and J by 7 bases, with 14 bases between the two germline ends. The germline gives CDR1 SNHLY, CDR2 FYNNEI. The CDR3 covers 14 residues. Researchers took RNA transcripts and amplified the TCR beta CDR3 regions from them. HTBI primers were employed in a first-round RT-PCR of the TCR CDR3. A single record per CDR3 protein comes from TCRdb applying MiXCR to the multiplex PCR reads. The sample has a few hundred thousand distinct CDR3 sequences; around 16% are singletons.

The origin of this receptor is a woman in her 30s with Graves' ophthalmopathy. Material: blood. The chain recombines TRBV2 with TRBJ1-6; a possible D gene is TRBD1 (5 bases). In DNA, the CDR3 is TGTGCCAGCAAATTAACAGGTGCCAATTCACCCCTCCACTTT. As protein: CASKLTGANSPLHF. Drawing the rest from reference TRBV2 and TRBJ1-6, the complete variable domain is EPEVTQTPSHQVTQMGQEVILRCVPISNHLYFYWYRQILGQKVEFLVSFYNNEISEKSEIFDDQFSVERPDGSNFTLKIRSTKLEDSAMYFCASKLTGANSPLHFGNGTRLTVT.